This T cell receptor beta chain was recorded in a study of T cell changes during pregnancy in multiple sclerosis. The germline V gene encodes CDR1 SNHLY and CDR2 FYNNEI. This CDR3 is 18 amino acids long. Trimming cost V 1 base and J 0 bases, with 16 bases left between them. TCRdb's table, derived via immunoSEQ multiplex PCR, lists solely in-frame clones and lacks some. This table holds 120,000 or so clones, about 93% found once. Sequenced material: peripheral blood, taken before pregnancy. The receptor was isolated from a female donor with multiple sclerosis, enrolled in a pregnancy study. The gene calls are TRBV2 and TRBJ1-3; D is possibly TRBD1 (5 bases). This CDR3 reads CASSEVGPGLISGNTIYF. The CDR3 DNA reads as TGTGCCAGCAGTGAAGTGGGGCCGGGACTGATCTCTGGAAACACCATATATTTT.